This T cell receptor (beta chain) was found in a study of shared clonotypes between healthy human individuals. Study-wide results and caveats: Deeper or shallower sequencing was expected to change how clonotypes are shared among donors. Memory subsets generally showed lower estimated richness than naive subsets. Unshared clonotypes carried lower generation probabilities than those common to all four donors.

Naive CD8 cells lacked CD45RO, underwent positive selection for CCR7 and left out terminally differentiated effector memory CD45RA+ cells. Only in-frame clones appear in the TCRdb table, and some are missing; sequencing was by immunoSEQ multiplex PCR. The sample includes approximately 740,000 clones, over 90% seen only once; the top ten take about 24%. Details on this clone: Its antigen is still unknown.

The CDR3 extends over 14 amino acids. Germline V gene sequence: CDR1 MNHEY, CDR2 SMNVEV (reference sequence). V was clipped by 5 bases and J by 4 bases, with 15 bases between them. The sequenced sample consisted of naive CD8+ T cells sorted from blood. V gene TRBV27 combines with J gene TRBJ2-7, with D perhaps matching TRBD1 or TRBD2 (5 bases each). The receptor comes from a man aged 25 to 40 in good health. The CDR3 nucleotides read TGTGCCAGCAGTCCGGAAGAGGGGTGGTACGAGCAGTACTTC. Its translation: CASSPEEGWYEQYF.